This TCR beta chain was found in a study of blood T cell repertoires in COVID-19. The table came from immunoSEQ multiplex PCR; TCRdb's copy has only in-frame clones and leaves some out. The sample lists 81,000 or so clones; around four fifths were seen once. Looked up from germline, CDR1 is SGDLS and CDR2 is YYNGEE. The CDR3 is 13 amino acids. V was pared by 2 bases and J by 4 bases, with 9 bases between. The sequenced sample consisted of peripheral blood. The source of this sequence is a woman between 70 and 85 years old with active or convalescent COVID-19. The chain has TRBV9 and TRBJ1-2; a weak D match, TRBD1 (6 bases). The CDR3 region is CASSVTGFYGYTF. DNA of the CDR3: TGTGCCAGCAGCGTGACAGGATTCTATGGCTACACCTTC.